The 8 T cell receptor beta chains in this list originate from one sample, sequenced in a study of T cells after yellow fever vaccination. TCRdb reanalysed the 5' RACE reads using MiXCR and keeps one entry per CDR3 protein. The repertoire holds 140,000 to 150,000 distinct CDR3 sequences, with about 7% as singletons. The material was CD4+ T cells sorted from PBMCs, obtained 10 days after the yellow fever booster vaccination. The receptor set was obtained from a man younger than 45 who received the YFV17D yellow fever vaccine.

The table lists this clonotype with a few counts. The rearrangement joins TRBV5-4 to TRBJ2-1; 11 positions match TRBD2. After removal of 4 bases from V and 5 bases from J, the junction contained 8 bases not matched to a gene. CDR3 size: 16 residues. In germline, CDR1 is SGHNT, CDR2 YYREEE (reference sequence). This CDR3 is CASSRKTSGENNEQFF. CDR3 sequence (DNA): TGTGCCAGCAGCCGAAAGACTAGCGGGGAAAACAATGAGCAGTTCTTC.

This clonotype showed up many times. The chain is built from TRBV7-8 and TRBJ2-2; D unclear. The germline V gene encodes CDR1 SGHVS and CDR2 FQNEAQ. The CDR3 is 13 amino acids. V was clipped by 8 bases and J by 0 bases, with 7 bases between them. The CDR3 loop reads CASCTTNTGELFF. The CDR3 DNA is TGTGCCAGCTGTACTACGAACACCGGGGAGCTGTTTTTT.

This clonotype was seen at least ten times. The rearrangement uses TRBV25-1 and TRBJ2-1; 8 bases align to TRBD2. The CDR3 totals 17 residues. Germline CDR1 and CDR2: MGHDK and SYGVNS. V shed 3 bases and J 8 bases; nucleotides not matched to a gene: 15. CDR3 region: CASSERRGTSRSHEQFF. CDR3 sequence (DNA): TGTGCCAGCAGTGAGAGGAGGGGGACTAGTAGGAGTCATGAGCAGTTCTTC.

This clonotype was seen repeatedly, ten times or more. The chain links TRBV27 to TRBJ1-6, with a possible D match to TRBD1 (6 bases). Germline CDR1 and CDR2: MNHEY and SMNVEV (reference sequence). V was clipped by 0 bases and J by 7 bases, with 7 bases between them. The CDR3 totals 14 residues. Here the CDR3 DNA reads TGTGCCAGCAGTTTATCCAGGGGAAATTCACCCCTCCACTTT. As protein: CASSLSRGNSPLHF.

This clonotype appeared many times. The V call is TRBV4-2, the J call TRBJ2-4; D is possibly TRBD2 (6 bases). Trimming cost V 5 bases and J 7 bases, with 18 bases left between them. The germline V gene encodes CDR1 LGHNA and CDR2 YNFKEQ. The CDR3 totals 15 residues. The CDR3: CASSAHGGSGNIQYF. CDR3 DNA: TGTGCCAGCAGCGCCCACGGAGGGTCAGGCAACATTCAGTACTTC.

At least ten counts were recorded for this clonotype. The CDR3 loop reads CASSLRGAGGPDEQFF. CDR3 sequence (DNA): TGTGCCAGCAGCCTTCGGGGCGCGGGAGGGCCAGATGAGCAGTTCTTC. The chain is built from TRBV7-6 and TRBJ2-1; TRBD2 matches 9 bases. After removal of 5 bases from V and 8 bases from J, the junction contained 13 bases not matched to a gene. Germline V gene lookup returns CDR1 SGHVS and CDR2 FNYEAQ. The CDR3 is 16 amino acids.

This clonotype was observed at least ten times. The V gene is TRBV5-5, the J gene TRBJ2-7; 7 bases match TRBD1. This CDR3 is built from 15 residues. Germline CDR1 and CDR2: SGHKS and YYEKEE (reference sequence). Unmatched junction bases numbered 13, after V lost 4 bases and J lost 6 bases. Written as DNA, the CDR3 is TGTGCCAGCAGCCCGGCGGGCAGGGGGTCACTCGAGCAGTACTTC. This translates into CASSPAGRGSLEQYF. Looking up the rest from reference TRBV5-5 and TRBJ2-7 gives the full variable domain: DAGVTQSPTHLIKTRGQQVTLRCSPISGHKSVSWYQQVLGQGPQFIFQYYEKEERGRGNFPDRFSARQFPNYSSELNVNALLLGDSALYLCASSPAGRGSLEQYFGPGTRLTVT.

This clonotype showed up just once. It may be a read error: a sequence one base away is much more abundant. The V call is TRBV5-1, the J call TRBJ2-5; D not certain. The V end was cut by 4 bases, the J end by 4 bases, with 11 bases between. The CDR3 spans 13 residues. Germline values: CDR1 SGHRS, CDR2 YFSETQ. In DNA, the CDR3 is TGCGCCAGCAGCCTTCCGTACCTAGAGACCCAGTACTTC. This sequence encodes CASSLPYLETQYF.